Listed below are T cell receptor beta chains from one sample, sequenced in a study of shared clonotypes between healthy human individuals. Method: immunoSEQ multiplex PCR; TCRdb's copy keeps in-frame clones and lacks some. The sample shows under 1 million clones, just over 95% of them seen only once. The sequencing input was naive CD8+ T cells sorted from blood. These receptors all come from a man aged 30 to 39 in good health. CDR3s include the opening cysteine and the closing phenylalanine or tryptophan. D genes are given only for firm matches. Expanded clones get a size class; other rows say once, few or many, or leave the size out.

V gene	D gene	CDR3 length	clone size	J gene	CDR3 protein	CDR3 DNA
TRBV20-1	-	11	-	TRBJ2-7	CSAREEYEQYF	TGCAGTGCTAGAGAAGAATACGAGCAGTACTTC
TRBV6-1	TRBD2	15	-	TRBJ2-7	CASSPGTSGYYEQYF	TGTGCCAGCAGTCCTGGGACTAGCGGGTACTACGAGCAGTACTTC
TRBV6-1	-	14	-	TRBJ2-7	CASSGHPGQLGQYF	TGTGCCAGCAGTGGACACCCCGGACAGCTCGGGCAGTACTTC
TRBV2	TRBD1	15	-	TRBJ1-4	CASSDLDRENEKLFF	TGTGCCAGCAGTGATTTAGACAGGGAAAATGAAAAACTGTTTTTT
TRBV11-2	-	15	-	TRBJ1-1	CASSLHQRMNTEAFF	TGTGCCAGCAGTCTACATCAGAGGATGAACACTGAAGCTTTCTTT
TRBV19	-	12	-	TRBJ2-7	CASSPGFDEQYF	TGTGCCAGTAGTCCAGGTTTCGACGAGCAGTACTTC
TRBV7-2	-	12	-	TRBJ2-7	CASSLGVVEQYF	TGTGCCAGCAGCTTAGGGGTAGTAGAGCAGTACTTC
TRBV7-9	-	13	-	TRBJ2-7	CASSTPGAYEQYF	TGTGCCAGCAGTACCCCTGGGGCCTACGAGCAGTACTTC
TRBV28	-	13	-	TRBJ1-1	CASSFRRNAEAFF	TGTGCCAGCAGTTTCAGGCGGAACGCTGAAGCTTTCTTT
TRBV5-1	-	17	-	TRBJ1-2	CASSLDASALTSDGYTF	TGCGCCAGCAGCTTGGACGCCAGCGCCCTCACCTCGGATGGCTACACCTTC
TRBV5-6	-	15	-	TRBJ2-5	CASSRRGGPQETQYF	TGTGCCAGCAGCCGACGAGGTGGTCCCCAAGAGACCCAGTACTTC
TRBV28	TRBD1	13	-	TRBJ1-2	CASGTGEMGGYTF	TGTGCCAGTGGAACAGGGGAGATGGGTGGCTACACCTTC
TRBV5-6	-	16	-	TRBJ2-1	CASSLEGTTGGDEQFF	TGTGCCAGCAGCTTGGAGGGAACCACCGGAGGAGATGAGCAGTTCTTC
TRBV29-1	-	13	once	TRBJ2-1	CSVVQGFIHEQFF	TGCAGCGTTGTGCAGGGATTTATACATGAGCAGTTCTTC
TRBV15	-	17	-	TRBJ2-3	CATSTGGLGDITDTQYF	TGTGCCACCAGCACCGGGGGGCTGGGGGATATAACAGATACGCAGTATTTT
TRBV7-9	TRBD2	14	-	TRBJ2-1	CATSTSETFNEQFF	TGTGCCACCTCAACTAGCGAGACTTTTAATGAGCAGTTCTTC
TRBV5-1	-	15	-	TRBJ2-5	CASSLDGPFRETQYF	TGCGCCAGCAGCTTGGACGGGCCATTTAGGGAGACCCAGTACTTC
TRBV27	-	17	-	TRBJ2-5	CASRPRDWALYQETQYF	TGTGCCAGCAGACCCCGGGACTGGGCCTTGTACCAAGAGACCCAGTACTTC
TRBV29-1	-	14	-	TRBJ2-2	CSVVSDINTGELFF	TGCAGCGTTGTAAGCGACATAAACACCGGGGAGCTGTTTTTT
TRBV2	-	14	-	TRBJ2-5	CASRTSSSQETQYF	TGTGCCAGCAGGACGAGTAGCAGCCAAGAGACCCAGTACTTC
TRBV29-1	-	12	-	TRBJ2-7	CSVGRMMSEQYF	TGCAGCGTTGGACGGATGATGTCCGAGCAGTACTTC
TRBV6-5	-	14	-	TRBJ1-5	CASSAQGSNQPQHF	TGTGCCAGCAGTGCGCAGGGTTCCAATCAGCCCCAGCATTTT
TRBV29-1	-	12	-	TRBJ2-5	CSVEWRQETQYF	TGCAGCGTTGAATGGCGGCAAGAGACCCAGTACTTC
TRBV6-5	-	14	-	TRBJ2-5	CASSYGFGQETQYF	TGTGCCAGCAGTTACGGTTTTGGGCAAGAGACCCAGTACTTC
TRBV9	-	15	-	TRBJ2-1	CASSVGGISYNEQFF	TGTGCCAGCAGCGTAGGCGGTATATCCTACAATGAGCAGTTCTTC
TRBV7-9	TRBD1	16	-	TRBJ2-5	CASVPYGTGTQETQYF	TGTGCCAGCGTCCCTTATGGGACAGGAACACAAGAGACCCAGTACTTC
TRBV6-5	-	14	-	TRBJ2-3	CASSYGHRTDTQYF	TGTGCCAGCAGTTACGGACACCGCACAGATACGCAGTATTTT
TRBV15	TRBD1	16	-	TRBJ1-3	CATSSYGTGSVNTIYF	TGTGCCACCAGCAGTTACGGGACAGGGTCCGTAAACACCATATATTTT
TRBV28	TRBD1	15	-	TRBJ1-5	CASSLLAGGGQPQHF	TGTGCCAGCAGTTTATTGGCAGGGGGAGGGCAGCCCCAGCATTTT
TRBV5-1	-	12	-	TRBJ2-5	CASSLDGVTQYF	TGCGCCAGCAGCCTGGACGGGGTGACCCAGTACTTC
TRBV6-5	-	13	-	TRBJ2-2	CASSYSPTGELFF	TGTGCCAGCAGTTACTCGCCCACTGGGGAGCTGTTTTTT
TRBV10-3	-	15	-	TRBJ2-3	CAISEPRTGTDTQYF	TGTGCCATCAGTGAGCCGAGGACAGGCACAGATACGCAGTATTTT
TRBV4-3	-	14	-	TRBJ2-2	CASSQDRFSGELFF	TGCGCCAGCAGCCAAGACCGATTTTCCGGGGAGCTGTTTTTT
TRBV7-9	TRBD2	19	-	TRBJ2-7	CASSLSVVTSGSGFYEQYF	TGTGCCAGCAGCTTATCGGTCGTGACTAGCGGGAGTGGTTTTTACGAGCAGTACTTC
TRBV19	TRBD2	18	-	TRBJ2-7	CASSSSTLSGRAGDEQYF	TGTGCCAGTAGCTCATCAACCCTTAGCGGGAGGGCCGGGGACGAGCAGTACTTC
TRBV27	-	19	-	TRBJ2-2	CASSLQDIKLLSNTGELFF	TGTGCCAGCAGTTTACAGGACATAAAGCTACTTTCGAACACCGGGGAGCTGTTTTTT
TRBV7-8	-	15	-	TRBJ2-2	CASSSGVRGTGELFF	TGTGCCAGCAGCTCAGGGGTACGGGGCACCGGGGAGCTGTTTTTT
TRBV5-1	-	11	-	TRBJ1-1	CASSLNGEAFF	TGCGCCAGCAGCTTGAACGGTGAAGCTTTCTTT
TRBV7-9	-	13	once	TRBJ1-1	CASTIGGNTEAFF	TGTGCCAGCACCATCGGGGGGAACACTGAAGCTTTCTTT
TRBV28	TRBD1	15	-	TRBJ2-7	CASSPGQGLPYEQYF	TGTGCCAGCAGTCCCGGACAGGGGTTGCCCTACGAGCAGTACTTC
TRBV9	-	14	-	TRBJ2-1	CASSVDGGAREQFF	TGTGCCAGCAGCGTAGACGGTGGGGCCCGAGAGCAGTTCTTC
TRBV5-8	-	15	-	TRBJ2-3	CASLLPATSTDTQYF	TGTGCCAGCTTACTACCCGCAACTAGCACAGATACGCAGTATTTT
TRBV15	TRBD1	15	-	TRBJ1-1	CATSPRDRDDTEAFF	TGTGCCACCAGCCCTCGGGACAGGGATGACACTGAAGCTTTCTTT
TRBV28	-	14	-	TRBJ2-1	CASSPSTLYNEQFF	TGTGCCAGCAGCCCGTCGACTTTGTACAATGAGCAGTTCTTC
TRBV19	-	10	-	TRBJ2-2	CASSSGELFF	TGTGCCAGTAGTAGCGGGGAGCTGTTTTTT
TRBV5-4	-	15	once	TRBJ2-5	CASSLRFRGQETQYF	TGTGCCAGCAGCTTGAGGTTTCGGGGGCAAGAGACCCAGTACTTC
TRBV27	TRBD2	16	once	TRBJ2-1	CASSPPVAGGPHEQFF	TGTGCCAGCAGTCCCCCCGTAGCGGGAGGGCCGCATGAGCAGTTCTTC
TRBV2	TRBD1	16	-	TRBJ2-2	CASDPGGQAYTGELFF	TGTGCCAGCGATCCAGGCGGACAGGCGTACACCGGGGAGCTGTTTTTT
TRBV6-1	TRBD1	13	-	TRBJ2-5	CASINRGVGTQYF	TGTGCCAGCATTAACAGGGGGGTAGGGACCCAGTACTTC
TRBV7-8	-	15	-	TRBJ1-1	CASSLLRQGATEAFF	TGTGCCAGCAGCTTATTAAGACAAGGGGCCACTGAAGCTTTCTTT
TRBV27	-	17	once	TRBJ2-1	CASSLSRGSHFYNEQFF	TGTGCCAGCAGTTTATCTAGGGGTTCGCATTTTTACAATGAGCAGTTCTTC
TRBV2	TRBD1	14	-	TRBJ2-7	CASMVGTETYEQYF	TGTGCCAGCATGGTAGGGACAGAGACATACGAGCAGTACTTC
TRBV20-1	-	11	-	TRBJ1-1	CSVPTTVEAFF	TGCAGTGTTCCTACTACGGTTGAAGCTTTCTTT
TRBV4-3	TRBD1	14	-	TRBJ2-7	CASSHRTGGYEQYF	TGCGCCAGCAGCCACCGAACAGGGGGCTACGAGCAGTACTTC
TRBV6-1	-	15	-	TRBJ2-3	CASSEAYTSTDTQYF	TGTGCCAGCAGTGAAGCATATACTAGCACAGATACGCAGTATTTT